This T cell receptor beta chain was sequenced during a study of lymphopenia after photon versus proton radiotherapy (dated by TCRdb to the late 2010s). Some background on the complete study: The immunological effects of photon versus proton radiation therapy were compared in patients with gastrointestinal tumors who developed high-grade lymphopenia. A cohort of about 20 patients with gastrointestinal tumors who received either photon or proton therapy and subsequently developed lymphopenia was included. The study aimed to characterize how the two radiation modalities differ in their impact on the immune system. The paper as a whole reports these results and caveats: Proton-treated patients stayed relatively stable during treatment, while photon-treated patients lost naive T cells and TCR diversity and gained effector/memory populations. Across the cohort, a larger post-nadir drop in TCR diversity was inversely correlated with overall survival time among patients who died. After the lymphocyte count nadir, oligoclonal expansion, especially of CD8+ Temra cells, was observed in photon-treated repertoires, and the drop in diversity was driven by this expansion. The survival association was assessed only in patients who died, and the authors presented better survival with proton therapy as a possibility rather than a demonstrated result.

From the cysteine through the phenylalanine, the CDR3 covers 16 amino acids. The kept DNA is CDR3 alone, 48 bases in frame from the first base. V and J lose 4 bases and 4 bases, and a span of 17 bases separates them. From the germline V gene, CDR1 is SGHTA and CDR2 is FQGNSA. This clone was picked up one time. The clone's antigen remains unknown. No quality values exist for individual bases; no much larger clone is one base distant. Library creation used the immunoSEQ multiplex PCR assay. T cell repertoires were profiled by deep sequencing of rearranged TCR beta loci, alongside multiparametric flow cytometry. The immuneACCESS repertoire file appears here via TCRdb, limited to in-frame rearrangements. These files lack a portion of the clones; in checked studies, under half of the deficit traces to unresolved V genes, and the cause of the others is not known. The sample contains tens of thousands of clones, over 65% of them found a single time. The leading ten clones occupy under 3.5% of the sample.

Sequences were derived from peripheral blood, sampled from a patient treated with photon-based radiotherapy. The source of this sequence is a man over 45 with gastric cancer. The chain couples TRBV7-2 to TRBJ2-1; the D gene is possibly TRBD2, with 6 bases matching. The CDR3 reads as follows: CASSSGGETAYNEQFF. The sequenced DNA: TGTGCCAGCAGCTCGGGCGGGGAGACAGCTTACAATGAGCAGTTCTTC.